This TCR beta chain was sequenced for a study of CD8 T cells in Susac syndrome. Reverse transcription of roughly 0.45 to 1 ug RNA was carried out with random hexamers. By means of immunoSEQ multiplex PCR, TCR beta CDR3 spanning 54 Vbeta and 13 Jbeta underwent amplification. TCRdb ran MiXCR on the immunoSEQ multiplex PCR reads and lists one entry per CDR3 protein. Here the sample spans hundreds of thousands of distinct CDR3 sequences, 95% being singletons. Germline-derived CDR1 and CDR2 are MGHDK and SYGVNS. V lost 4 bases to trimming and J lost 2 bases, with 11 bases between them. This CDR3 comprises 14 residues.

This sequence originates from a human donor with multiple sclerosis. This chain connects TRBV25-1 to TRBJ2-5, with D possibly being TRBD2 (5 bases). Source material: CD4+ T cells from PBMCs. The CDR3 nucleotides read TGTGCCAGCAGTGCTACGGGGTGGCAAGAGACCCAGTACTTC. Its protein is CASSATGWQETQYF. Together with reference TRBV25-1 and TRBJ2-5, the CDR3 gives the full variable domain: EADIYQTPRYLVIGTGKKITLECSQTMGHDKMYWYQQDPGMELHLIHYSYGVNSTEKGDLSSESTVSRIRTEHFPLTLESARPSHTSQYLCASSATGWQETQYFGPGTRLLVL.